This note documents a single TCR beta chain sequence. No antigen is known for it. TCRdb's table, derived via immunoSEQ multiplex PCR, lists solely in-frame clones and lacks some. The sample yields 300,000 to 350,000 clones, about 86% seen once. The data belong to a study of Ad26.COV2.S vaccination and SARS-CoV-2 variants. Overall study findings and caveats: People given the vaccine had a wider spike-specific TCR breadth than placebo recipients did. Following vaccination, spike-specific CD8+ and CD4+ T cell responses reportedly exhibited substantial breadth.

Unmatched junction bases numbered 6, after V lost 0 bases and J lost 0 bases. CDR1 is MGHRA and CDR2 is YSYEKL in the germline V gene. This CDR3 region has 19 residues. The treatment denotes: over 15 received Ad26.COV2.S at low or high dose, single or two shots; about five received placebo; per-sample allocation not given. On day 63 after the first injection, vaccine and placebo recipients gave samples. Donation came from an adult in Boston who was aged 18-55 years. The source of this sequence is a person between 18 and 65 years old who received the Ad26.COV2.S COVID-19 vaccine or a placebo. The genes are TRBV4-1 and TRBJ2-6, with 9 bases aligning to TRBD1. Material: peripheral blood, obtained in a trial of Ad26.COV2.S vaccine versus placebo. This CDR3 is CASSQERTGAFSGANVLTF. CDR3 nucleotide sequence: TGCGCCAGCAGCCAAGAGAGGACAGGGGCCTTCTCTGGGGCCAACGTCCTGACTTTC.